These 7 T cell receptor beta chains came from one sample sequenced in a study of tumor and adjacent non-tumor tissue in lung cancer. The template was RNA from unsorted bulk tissue. A modified ARM-PCR protocol with three rounds of nested PCR amplified TCRbeta. One entry per CDR3 protein results from TCRdb running MiXCR on the multiplex PCR reads. The table includes about 75,000 distinct CDR3 sequences, 77% detected once. The sequencing sample was made of lung tumor tissue. These receptors all come from a woman in her 50s with non-small cell lung cancer.

The J gene is TRBJ2-3, the V gene TRBV29-1; D is possibly TRBD2 (6 bases). CDR1 SQVTM and CDR2 ANQGSEA come from the germline V gene. V gave up 8 bases and J gave up 4 bases, with 10 bases separating them. The CDR3 loop spans 11 amino acids. DNA for the CDR3: TGCAGCATTTGGGGGGCAGATACGCAGTATTTT. Translation: CSIWGADTQYF.

This clonotype has a count of ten or more. The J gene is TRBJ2-2, the V gene TRBV5-1; maybe TRBD2 (6 bases). Germline-derived CDR1 and CDR2 are SGHRS and YFSETQ. This CDR3 is built from 14 residues. The V end lost 4 bases, the J end lost 0 bases, and 7 bases lay between the germline ends. CDR3 region: CASSTGANTGELFF. The CDR3 nucleotides are TGCGCCAGCAGCACGGGGGCGAACACCGGGGAGCTGTTTTTT.

Concerning this clonotype itself: One end of the junction varies from germline; a read error may be responsible. The rearrangement links TRBV6-1 to TRBJ1-2; perhaps TRBD1 as D (6 bases). The CDR3 contains 14 residues. CDR1 MNHNS and CDR2 SASEGT come from the germline V gene. The CDR3 here is CVNIKGDPNYGYTF. The DNA for the CDR3 is TGTGTCAACATTAAGGGGGACCCTAACTATGGATACACCTTC.

V is TRBV6-5 and J is TRBJ1-1; TRBD1 matches 7 bases. The CDR3 length is 14 residues. CDR1 is MNHEY and CDR2 is SVGAGI in the germline V gene. Losses at the gene ends were 10 bases for V and 4 bases for J; bases not matched to a gene: 12. The CDR3 region is CATSLQGGGTEAFF. The DNA of the CDR3 is TGTGCCACCAGCTTGCAGGGGGGGGGCACTGAAGCTTTCTTT.

V gene TRBV6-1 combines with J gene TRBJ1-5; D not resolved. Germline V gives CDR1 MNHNS, CDR2 SASEGT. Trimming shortened V by 5 bases and J by 6 bases, and 17 bases separated the two germline ends. The CDR3 contains 15 residues. The chain's CDR3 is CASSPWIGRSQPQHF. In DNA, the CDR3 is TGTGCCAGCAGTCCCTGGATAGGGCGGTCTCAGCCCCAGCATTTT.

This clonotype was observed a few times. One end of the junction fails to match germline, which may point to a read error. V and J are TRBV10-3 and TRBJ2-3; TRBD2 matches 12 bases. The CDR3 runs to 14 residues. The V gene's germline CDR1 is ENHRY and CDR2 SYGVKD. The CDR3 DNA sequence: TGTGCCATTACAGGGACTAGCGGGTTAGATCCGCAGTATTTT. Translation: CAITGTSGLDPQYF.

The J gene is TRBJ2-7, the V gene TRBV24-1; no clear D. V lost 4 bases and J 6 bases, leaving 12 bases between the germline ends. CDR1 is KGHDR and CDR2 is SFDVKD in the germline V gene. This CDR3 spans 13 amino acids. Here the CDR3 DNA reads TGTGCCACCAGTGACCGGGCATGGTTCGAGCAGTACTTC. Amino acids: CATSDRAWFEQYF.